The sequence of this TCR beta chain was determined in a study of T cells in Graves' hyperthyroidism and ophthalmopathy. Amplified regions were TCR beta CDR3 sequences from RNA transcripts. When the TCR CDR3 underwent first-round RT-PCR, the HTBI primer set was used. Each CDR3 protein is one row after TCRdb ran MiXCR on the multiplex PCR reads. The data contain some 570,000 distinct CDR3 sequences, 14% of them singletons. Note on this clonotype: At one of its ends the junction is not consistent with the germline gene, which may arise from a read error.

Germline values: CDR1 SGDLS, CDR2 YYNGEE. CDR3 length: 14 residues. This clonotype was sampled from a woman between 18 and 29 years old with Graves' ophthalmopathy. Sequencing was performed on blood. This chain connects TRBV9 to TRBJ2-7; 8 nucleotides match TRBD2. CDR3 amino acids: CASSASGRTYEQYF. The CDR3 DNA reads TGTGCCAGCAGCGCGAGCGGGAGAACCTACGAGCAGTACTTT.